Below are 12 T cell receptor beta chains sequenced from a single sample in a study of OX40 agonist ivuxolimab in advanced cancers. Some clones are missing from TCRdb's copy, which holds only in-frame ones; the method was immunoSEQ multiplex PCR. The sample shows about 100,000 clones, 80% to 95% of them seen only once. This specimen consisted of CD4+ or CD8+ T cells sorted from blood, obtained in a trial of the OX40 agonist ivuxolimab. The source of these receptors is an adult with an advanced solid tumor such as melanoma, head and neck, liver or kidney cancer.

V is TRBV7-2 and J is TRBJ1-2; a possible D gene is TRBD1 (5 bases). This CDR3 spans 16 amino acids. V was trimmed by 3 bases and J by 2 bases, leaving 16 bases between them. Germline V gives CDR1 SGHTA, CDR2 FQGNSA. CDR3 sequence (DNA): TGTGCCAGCAGCTTCGACTCGGGACGGGCCAACTATGGCTACACCTTC. Amino acids: CASSFDSGRANYGYTF. The variable domain in full, completed from reference TRBV7-2 and TRBJ1-2, reads GAGVSQSPSNKVTEKGKDVELRCDPISGHTALYWYRQSLGQGLEFLIYFQGNSAPDKSGLPSDRFSAERTGGSVSTLTIQRTQQEDSAVYLCASSFDSGRANYGYTFGSGTRLTVV.

This clone has just one count. This chain uses TRBV5-1 with TRBJ1-2, with D unclear. This CDR3 has 14 residues. V lost 0 bases, J lost 5 bases, and 11 bases lay in between. Germline CDR1 SGHRS, CDR2 YFSETQ. The CDR3 DNA reads as TGCGCCAGCAGCTTGGGGCAGGTGGAATATGGCTACACCTTC. Its translation is CASSLGQVEYGYTF.

In this sample, this clone turned up once. The chain links TRBV6-5 to TRBJ1-2; 10 bases fit TRBD1. Germline V lookup: CDR1 MNHEY, CDR2 SVGAGI. Losses at the gene ends were 5 bases for V and 6 bases for J; bases not matched to a gene: 3. The CDR3 consists of 13 residues. CDR3 region: CASSRQGADGYTF. CDR3 DNA: TGTGCCAGCAGTCGACAGGGGGCAGATGGCTACACCTTC.

This chain uses TRBV19 with TRBJ2-7, with 7 bases lining up with TRBD1. After removal of 9 bases from V and 2 bases from J, the junction contained 7 bases not matched to a gene. This CDR3 has 13 residues. Looked up from germline, CDR1 is LNHDA and CDR2 is SQIVND (reference sequence). CDR3 sequence: CASEDRTTYEQYF. The DNA for the CDR3 is TGTGCCAGCGAGGACAGGACGACCTACGAGCAGTACTTC.

The chain is built from TRBV21-1 and TRBJ2-5; TRBD1, the table's D call, lacks a check against the DNA. TRBV21-1 is marked as a pseudogene. This CDR3 is built from 15 residues. For the CDR3, the DNA is TGTGCCAGCAGCACCACCAGGGGACCCCAAGAGACCCAGTACTTC. This codes for CASSTTRGPQETQYF.

About this clone itself: Sequence at one end of the junction differs from germline and may be a read error. The chain employs TRBV7-7 and TRBJ1-2, with TRBD1 matching 7 bases. The CDR3 covers 15 residues. Germline-derived CDR1 and CDR2 are SSHAT and FNYEAQ (reference sequence). CDR3 region: CASSPQTGSDYGYTF. CDR3 bases: TGTGCTAGCAGCCCCCAGACAGGGTCTGACTATGGCTACACCTTC.

The rearrangement joins TRBV7-9 to TRBJ2-5; D possibly corresponds to TRBD1 (6 bases). Germline values: CDR1 SEHNR, CDR2 FQNEAQ (reference sequence). Between the trimmed V and J ends, which lost 2 bases and 6 bases, there was a span of 13 bases. The CDR3 contains 14 residues. CDR3 in DNA: TGTGCCAGCAGCTTACATGGGGGCGAAAAGACCCAGTACTTC. Residues: CASSLHGGEKTQYF.

The J gene is TRBJ2-1, the V gene TRBV5-1, with unresolved D. CDR1 and CDR2 from the germline V gene are SGHRS and YFSETQ. The CDR3 totals 13 residues. V was pared by 0 bases and J by 7 bases, with 8 bases between. The chain's CDR3 is CASSLVPRNEQFF. CDR3 sequence (DNA): TGCGCCAGCAGCTTGGTGCCCAGGAATGAGCAGTTCTTC.

The rearrangement joins TRBV29-1 to TRBJ1-2; 10 bases align to TRBD1. The V gene's germline CDR1 is SQVTM and CDR2 ANQGSEA. The ends lost 1 base at V and 4 bases at J; junction bases unmatched: 6. CDR3 size: 15 residues. CDR3 residues: CSVEAGTGALYGYTF. CDR3 in DNA: TGCAGCGTTGAAGCCGGGACAGGGGCCCTCTATGGCTACACCTTC.

This chain links TRBV5-6 with TRBJ2-4; maybe TRBD2 (6 bases). Looked up from germline, CDR1 is SGHDT and CDR2 is YYEEEE. The ends were cut back, 4 bases at V and 0 bases at J, with 11 bases in the middle. The CDR3 length is 15 residues. CDR3 in amino acids: CASSGRTLAKNIQYF. DNA for the CDR3: TGTGCCAGCAGCGGGAGGACATTAGCCAAAAACATTCAGTACTTC.

The rearrangement links TRBV4-3 to TRBJ1-2; D not resolved. CDR1 and CDR2 from the germline V gene are LGHNA and YSLEER. V lost 0 bases and J lost 2, with 4 bases in between. The CDR3 runs to 13 residues. CDR3 region: CASSQDPNYGYTF. The CDR3 coding sequence is TGCGCCAGCAGCCAAGATCCCAACTATGGCTACACCTTC.

The gene calls are TRBV7-2 and TRBJ2-7; 10 bases agree with TRBD2. The V segment lost 5 bases and the J segment 4 bases; nucleotides outside the gene matches: 11. The length of the CDR3 is 16 residues. CDR1 and CDR2 from the germline V gene are SGHTA and FQGNSA. DNA for the CDR3: TGTGCCAGCAGCCCGCAGCTAGCGGGAGCTGGGTACGAGCAGTACTTC. Amino acid sequence: CASSPQLAGAGYEQYF.